The 30 T cell receptor beta chains reported below all come from one sample, sequenced in a study of T cell clones after liver transplantation. Only in-frame clones appear in the TCRdb table, and some are missing; sequencing was by immunoSEQ multiplex PCR. The sample shows tens of thousands of clones, about 70% of them seen only once. The material was CD4+ T cells from blood, obtained at the 22-month timepoint. The source is a human patient who received a liver transplant. Some of these T cells may belong to the graft donor.

The V gene is TRBV30, the J gene TRBJ1-3; D remains ambiguous. This CDR3 has 13 amino acids. V was cut by 0 bases and J by 0 bases, with 3 bases left in between. The germline V gene encodes CDR1 GTSNPN and CDR2 SVGIG (reference sequence). CDR3 DNA: TGTGCCTGGAGTGTCCTCTCTGGAAACACCATATATTTT. Its translation is CAWSVLSGNTIYF.

The rearrangement joins TRBV4-1 to TRBJ2-7; 7 bases align to TRBD1. V dropped 4 bases and J dropped 2; count of bases not matched to a gene: 8. Germline-derived CDR1 and CDR2 are MGHRA and YSYEKL. The CDR3 sequence is 15 residues long. Here the CDR3 reads CASSRPQGTPYEQYF. The CDR3 nucleotides read TGCGCCAGCAGCCGCCCACAGGGGACACCCTACGAGCAGTACTTC.

V and J are TRBV9 and TRBJ2-6, with D maybe TRBD2 (6 bases). Per germline, CDR1 SGDLS and CDR2 YYNGEE. V was clipped by 4 bases and J by 0 bases, with 14 bases between them. CDR3 length: 17 residues. CDR3 nucleotides: TGTGCCAGCAGCCCCTCGGCGGGGAGCTCTGGGGCCAACGTCCTGACTTTC. This encodes CASSPSAGSSGANVLTF.

The V and J genes are TRBV10-1 and TRBJ2-1, with a weak D call TRBD2 (6 bases). CDR3 length: 13 amino acids. Per the germline V gene, CDR1 is WNHNN and CDR2 is SYGVQD (reference sequence). V lost 0 bases, J lost 6 bases, and 6 bases lay in between. The CDR3 protein is CASSESGGNEQFF. As DNA, the CDR3 is TGCGCCAGCAGTGAGTCGGGGGGCAATGAGCAGTTCTTC.

V usage is TRBV5-6 and J usage is TRBJ1-2; the D gene is possibly TRBD1 (6 bases). The CDR3 is 12 amino acids. Between the trimmed V and J ends, which lost 0 bases and 9 bases, there was a span of 9 bases. Per germline, CDR1 SGHDT and CDR2 YYEEEE. The DNA of the CDR3 is TGTGCCAGCAGCTTGGAGGGGGTAAGCTACACCTTC. Protein product: CASSLEGVSYTF.

The J gene is TRBJ2-3, the V gene TRBV11-3; D possibly corresponds to TRBD2 (5 bases). V lost 5 bases and J 0 bases, leaving 12 bases between the germline ends. The CDR3 is 15 residues long. Germline-derived CDR1 and CDR2 are SGHNT and YENEEA. Written as DNA, the CDR3 is TGTGCCAGCAGCGCCAGCGGAACTAGCACAGATACGCAGTATTTT. Protein sequence: CASSASGTSTDTQYF. The whole variable domain, filled in from reference TRBV11-3 and TRBJ2-3, reads EAGVVQSPRYKIIEKKQPVAFWCNPISGHNTLYWYLQNLGQGPELLIRYENEEAVDDSQLPKDRFSAERLKGVDSTLKIQPAELGDSAVYLCASSASGTSTDTQYFGPGTRLTVL.

A word on this clone: One end of the junction is discordant with germline, which a read error may explain. The V call is TRBV18, the J call TRBJ2-3; 7 bases line up with TRBD2. The CDR3 runs to 17 residues. Germline V gene lookup returns CDR1 KGHSH and CDR2 LQKENI. The CDR3 region has the DNA TGTGCCAGCTCCCCACCGGTTGGCGGGGGATCCACAGATACGCAGTATTTT. It translates to CASSPPVGGGSTDTQYF.

The rearrangement links TRBV7-9 to TRBJ2-3; TRBD2 aligns across 7 bases. Losses at the gene ends were 7 bases for V and 4 bases for J; bases not matched to a gene: 14. The germline gives CDR1 SEHNR, CDR2 FQNEAQ (reference sequence). The CDR3 consists of 16 residues. CDR3 residues: CASNVLGRAIADTQYF. The CDR3 DNA reads as TGTGCCAGCAATGTGTTAGGGAGGGCAATCGCAGATACGCAGTATTTT. Looking up the rest from reference TRBV7-9 and TRBJ2-3 gives the full variable domain: DTGVSQNPRHKITKRGQNVTFRCDPISEHNRLYWYRQTLGQGPEFLTYFQNEAQLEKSRLLSDRFSAERPKGSFSTLEIQRTEQGDSAMYLCASNVLGRAIADTQYFGPGTRLTVL.

The CDR3 loop reads CASSLYHWTNSDTEAFF. The CDR3 nucleotides are TGTGCCAGCTCACTATATCATTGGACAAACTCCGACACTGAAGCTTTCTTT. The genes are TRBV18 and TRBJ1-1, with a tentative D call TRBD1 (5 bases). CDR3 length: 17 amino acids. Germline V CDR1 and CDR2: KGHSH, LQKENI. The V and J ends lost 4 bases and 3 bases respectively, with 21 bases between them.

Within the sample, this clone is medium-sized. V is TRBV6-1 and J is TRBJ2-7, with D unclear. Germline V CDR1 and CDR2: MNHNS, SASEGT. The V end lost 6 bases, the J end lost 0 bases, and 12 bases lay between the germline ends. The CDR3 has 14 residues. This CDR3 is CASRRQVSSYEQYF. In DNA form, the CDR3 reads TGTGCCAGCAGGCGGCAGGTGTCCTCCTACGAGCAGTACTTC.

The chain has TRBV5-6 and TRBJ1-2; weak D call: TRBD1 (5 bases). Between the trimmed V and J ends, which lost 1 base and 2 bases, there was a span of 12 bases. The germline V gene encodes CDR1 SGHDT and CDR2 YYEEEE. The CDR3 consists of 15 residues. CDR3 loop: CASSLSGAGNYGYTF. CDR3 DNA: TGTGCCAGCAGCTTGTCCGGGGCAGGGAACTATGGCTACACCTTC.

In its sample, this clone was seen once. The chain employs TRBV4-1 and TRBJ1-4; possible D gene TRBD1, 5 bases. Trimming pared 1 base from V and 2 bases from J, leaving 5 bases between. CDR1 MGHRA and CDR2 YSYEKL come from the germline V gene. This CDR3 region has 14 residues. The CDR3 reads CASSQGGTNEKLFF. The CDR3 DNA follows: TGCGCCAGCAGCCAAGGGGGGACTAATGAAAAACTGTTTTTT.

This chain uses TRBV4-1 with TRBJ2-7; no clear D. V dropped 0 bases and J dropped 3 bases, with 6 bases sitting between them. Germline V lookup: CDR1 MGHRA, CDR2 YSYEKL. The length of the CDR3 is 13 residues. CDR3 nucleotide sequence: TGCGCCAGCAGCCAAGATCGCGACTACGAGCAGTACTTC. Translating gives CASSQDRDYEQYF.

This chain uses TRBV9 with TRBJ2-7; TRBD2 aligns across 11 bases. The CDR3 totals 15 residues. V trimming: 4 bases; J trimming: 4 bases; junction bases outside the gene matches: 7. From germline, CDR1 is SGDLS and CDR2 YYNGEE. The CDR3 DNA is TGTGCCAGCAGCATTCTAGCGGGGGGTTTGTACGAGCAGTACTTC. Translation: CASSILAGGLYEQYF.

This chain joins TRBV10-3 and TRBJ2-3; D is undetermined. Trimming stripped 0 bases from V and 6 bases from J, with 16 bases between. Per germline, CDR1 ENHRY and CDR2 SYGVKD. This CDR3 has 16 amino acids. The CDR3 here is CAISESSAGSGDTQYF. The CDR3 bases are TGTGCCATCAGTGAGTCCAGCGCTGGATCCGGGGATACGCAGTATTTT.

The chain joins TRBV7-2 to TRBJ2-3; 14 positions match TRBD2. The CDR3 covers 17 residues. Looked up from germline, CDR1 is SGHTA and CDR2 is FQGNSA. The V segment lost 5 bases and the J segment 0 bases; nucleotides outside the gene matches: 4. DNA of the CDR3: TGTGCCAGCAGCCCCCGACTAGCGGGGGGGAGCACAGATACGCAGTATTTT. Translated, it gives CASSPRLAGGSTDTQYF.

This clone was seen just once. V usage is TRBV5-6 and J usage is TRBJ2-7; 10 bases agree with TRBD1. This CDR3 spans 13 amino acids. The J segment lost 6 bases and the V segment lost 4 bases, leaving 4 bases of the junction unmatched. CDR1 and CDR2 from the germline V gene are SGHDT and YYEEEE. In nucleotides, the CDR3 is TGTGCCAGCAGCGCGGGACAGGGGACCGAGCAGTACTTC. Translating it yields CASSAGQGTEQYF.

The rearrangement uses TRBV18 and TRBJ2-7; TRBD1 matches 9 bases. This CDR3 spans 15 amino acids. The V segment lost 2 bases and the J segment 2 bases; nucleotides outside the gene matches: 4. The germline V gene has CDR1 KGHSH and CDR2 LQKENI. The DNA of the CDR3 is TGTGCCAGCTCACCATCGGGACAGGGAGCCTACGAGCAGTACTTC. Translated: CASSPSGQGAYEQYF. Filled out from reference TRBV18 and TRBJ2-7, the complete variable domain reads NAGVMQNPRHLVRRRGQEARLRCSPMKGHSHVYWYRQLPEEGLKFMVYLQKENIIDESGMPKERFSAEFPKEGPSILRIQQVVRGDSAAYFCASSPSGQGAYEQYFGPGTRLTVT.

This chain connects TRBV6-5 to TRBJ2-7, with 8 bases identical to TRBD1. In germline, CDR1 is MNHEY, CDR2 SVGAGI. The CDR3 spans 14 residues. V lost 0 bases, J lost 7 bases, and 5 bases stayed unmatched. The CDR3 coding sequence is TGTGCCAGCAGTTACTCGACAGGGGCCTGGGAGCAGTACTTC. Translated: CASSYSTGAWEQYF.

This clone was counted only a few times. V usage is TRBV5-1 and J usage is TRBJ2-7, with 11 bases fitting TRBD1. The CDR3 has 17 amino acids. Germline-derived CDR1 and CDR2 are SGHRS and YFSETQ. The V segment lost 4 bases and the J segment 1 base; nucleotides outside the gene matches: 10. CDR3 coding DNA: TGCGCCAGCAGCGTCGGCGGGACAGGGGGGATTTCCTACGAGCAGTACTTC. This gives the protein CASSVGGTGGISYEQYF.

V is TRBV10-3 and J is TRBJ1-1; 7 bases are a match to TRBD1. V trimming: 4 bases; J trimming: 5 bases; junction bases outside the gene matches: 4. The CDR3 totals 13 residues. CDR1 and CDR2 (germline): ENHRY, SYGVKD. In nucleotides, the CDR3 is TGTGCCATCAGTGGGTGGGACAGAACTGAAGCTTTCTTT. As protein: CAISGWDRTEAFF.

The V call is TRBV6-1, the J call TRBJ1-6; TRBD1 aligns across 8 bases. CDR3 length: 17 residues. Trimming at V came to 1 base and at J to 8 bases, leaving 10 bases not matched to a gene. CDR1 is MNHNS, CDR2 SASEGT, per germline. In DNA form, the CDR3 reads TGTGCCAGCAGTGAAGTTTGGATTGGACAGGGAGATTCACCCCTCCACTTT. As protein: CASSEVWIGQGDSPLHF.

This clone has just a few counts. The chain carries TRBV9 and TRBJ1-1; 7 nucleotides align to TRBD1. There are 14 residues in the CDR3. Losses at the gene ends were 3 bases for V and 1 base for J; bases not matched to a gene: 3. Per germline, CDR1 SGDLS and CDR2 YYNGEE. The CDR3 nucleotides are TGTGCCAGCAGCGGGACAGGACAGAACACTGAAGCTTTCTTT. Amino acid sequence: CASSGTGQNTEAFF.

J is TRBJ1-5 and V is TRBV2, with D perhaps matching TRBD1 (6 bases). The germline gives CDR1 SNHLY, CDR2 FYNNEI. This CDR3 has 14 residues. V lost 2 bases to trimming and J lost 3 bases, with 8 bases between them. The CDR3 region is CASSEWTANQPQHF. The CDR3 DNA follows: TGTGCCAGCAGTGAATGGACAGCCAATCAGCCCCAGCATTTT.

The V call is TRBV19, the J call TRBJ2-3; TRBD1 aligns across 11 bases. The CDR3 extends over 15 amino acids. The V gene end was trimmed by 7 bases and the J gene end by 2 bases; junction bases not matched to a gene: 5. Germline V gene lookup returns CDR1 LNHDA and CDR2 SQIVND (reference sequence). The CDR3 sequence: CASTRDRGNTDTQYF. For the CDR3, the DNA is TGTGCCAGTACCCGGGACAGGGGGAACACAGATACGCAGTATTTT.

This chain links TRBV2 with TRBJ2-2, with D hard to call. Germline loops: CDR1 SNHLY, CDR2 FYNNEI. Trimming cost V 7 bases and J 1 base, with 7 bases left between them. The CDR3 totals 13 residues. Here the CDR3 reads CASKKENTGELFF. Here the CDR3 DNA reads TGTGCCAGCAAGAAGGAGAACACCGGGGAGCTGTTTTTT.

This rearrangement joins TRBV7-2 to TRBJ2-1; 7 bases line up with TRBD2. The CDR3 is 16 amino acids. The ends lost 5 bases at V and 2 bases at J; junction bases unmatched: 9. Germline-derived CDR1 and CDR2 are SGHTA and FQGNSA. The CDR3 loop is CASSPSQRGAYNEQFF. CDR3 in DNA: TGTGCCAGCAGCCCCTCTCAGCGGGGCGCCTACAATGAGCAGTTCTTC.

This sequence joins TRBV2 and TRBJ2-1; 7 nucleotides line up with TRBD1. This CDR3 has 16 residues. V was pared by 5 bases and J by 0 bases, with 7 bases of the junction left unmatched. Germline CDR1 and CDR2: SNHLY and FYNNEI. CDR3 amino acids: CASSLPGGSSYNEQFF. In DNA, the CDR3 is TGTGCCAGCAGTCTCCCAGGGGGTAGCTCCTACAATGAGCAGTTCTTC. Based on the CDR3 plus reference TRBV2 and TRBJ2-1, the full variable domain is EPEVTQTPSHQVTQMGQEVILRCVPISNHLYFYWYRQILGQKVEFLVSFYNNEISEKSEIFDDQFSVERPDGSNFTLKIRSTKLEDSAMYFCASSLPGGSSYNEQFFGPGTRLTVL.

The chain couples TRBV2 to TRBJ1-5; 8 bases align to TRBD1. The V and J ends lost 3 bases and 6 bases, in that order; junction bases with no gene match: 7. CDR1 SNHLY and CDR2 FYNNEI come from the germline V gene. The CDR3 length is 15 residues. CDR3: CASSDGQGAFQPQHF. The CDR3 DNA follows: TGTGCCAGCAGTGACGGGCAGGGGGCTTTTCAGCCCCAGCATTTT.

This chain connects TRBV18 to TRBJ1-5; tentative D call: TRBD1 (5 bases). CDR3 length: 16 residues. Germline CDR1 reads KGHSH; CDR2 reads LQKENI. Trimming stripped 3 bases from V and 1 base from J, with 13 bases between. The CDR3 nucleotides read TGTGCCAGCTCACCTTCAGGGTTTTCGAGCAATCAGCCCCAGCATTTT. Translated: CASSPSGFSSNQPQHF.